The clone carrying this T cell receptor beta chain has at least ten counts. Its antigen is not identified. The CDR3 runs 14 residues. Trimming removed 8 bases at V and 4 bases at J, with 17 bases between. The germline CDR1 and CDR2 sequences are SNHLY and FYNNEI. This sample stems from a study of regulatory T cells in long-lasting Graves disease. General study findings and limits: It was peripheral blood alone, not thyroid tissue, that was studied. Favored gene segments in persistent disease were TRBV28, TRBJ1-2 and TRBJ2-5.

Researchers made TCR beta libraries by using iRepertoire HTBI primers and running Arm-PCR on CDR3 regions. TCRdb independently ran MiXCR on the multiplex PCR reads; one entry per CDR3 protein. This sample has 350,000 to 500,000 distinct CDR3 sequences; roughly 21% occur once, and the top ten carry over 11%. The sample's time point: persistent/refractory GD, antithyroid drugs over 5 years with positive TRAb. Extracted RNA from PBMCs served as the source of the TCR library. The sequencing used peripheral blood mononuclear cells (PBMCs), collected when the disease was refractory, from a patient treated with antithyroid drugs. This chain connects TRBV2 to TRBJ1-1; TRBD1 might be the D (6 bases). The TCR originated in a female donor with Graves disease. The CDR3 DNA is TGTGCCAGCGGGTCAGGGGAGGAAGGCACTGAAGCTTTCTTT. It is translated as CASGSGEEGTEAFF.